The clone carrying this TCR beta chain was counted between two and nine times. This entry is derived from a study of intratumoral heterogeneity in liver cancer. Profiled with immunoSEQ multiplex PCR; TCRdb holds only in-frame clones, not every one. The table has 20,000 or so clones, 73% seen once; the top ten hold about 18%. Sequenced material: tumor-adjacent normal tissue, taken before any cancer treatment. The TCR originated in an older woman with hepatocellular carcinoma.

The CDR3 DNA follows: TGTGCCAGCAGTTTACTACAACGGCCAGATACGCAGTATTTT. Protein product: CASSLLQRPDTQYF. The chain employs TRBV6-5 and TRBJ2-3; D gene ambiguous. The CDR3 totals 14 residues. Germline-derived CDR1 and CDR2 are MNHEY and SVGAGI. Deletions cut 4 bases from V and 4 bases from J, with 12 bases between.